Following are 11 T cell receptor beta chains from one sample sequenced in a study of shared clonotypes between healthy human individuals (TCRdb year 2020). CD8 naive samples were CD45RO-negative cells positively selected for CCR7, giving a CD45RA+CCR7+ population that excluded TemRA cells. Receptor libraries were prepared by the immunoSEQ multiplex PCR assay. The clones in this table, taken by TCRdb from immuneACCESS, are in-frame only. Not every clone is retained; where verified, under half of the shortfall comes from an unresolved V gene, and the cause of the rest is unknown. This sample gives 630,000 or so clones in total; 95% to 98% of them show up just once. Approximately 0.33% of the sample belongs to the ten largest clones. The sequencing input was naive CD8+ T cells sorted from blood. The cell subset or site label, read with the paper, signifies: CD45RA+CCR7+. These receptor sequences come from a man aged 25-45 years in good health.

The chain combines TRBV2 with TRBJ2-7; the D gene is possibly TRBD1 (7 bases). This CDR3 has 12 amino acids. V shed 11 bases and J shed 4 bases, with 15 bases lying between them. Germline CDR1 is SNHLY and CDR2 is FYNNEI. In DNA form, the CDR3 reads TGTGCCCAGGGGGGCATTCGGTACGAGCAGTACTTC. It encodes CAQGGIRYEQYF.

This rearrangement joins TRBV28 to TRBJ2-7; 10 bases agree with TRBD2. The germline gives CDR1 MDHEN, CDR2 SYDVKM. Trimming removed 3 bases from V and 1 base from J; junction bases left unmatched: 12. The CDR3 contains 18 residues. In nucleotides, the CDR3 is TGTGCCAGCAGTTTTGAGAGTAGCGGGAGGACCGCTTCCTACGAGCAGTACTTC. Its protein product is CASSFESSGRTASYEQYF.

CDR3 region: CASTEDRGRTEAFF. The CDR3 DNA is TGTGCCAGCACCGAGGACAGGGGGCGAACTGAAGCTTTCTTT. V and J are TRBV28 and TRBJ1-1; 11 bases align to TRBD1. The CDR3 runs to 14 residues. Germline-derived CDR1 and CDR2 are MDHEN and SYDVKM. J was trimmed by 5 bases and V by 7 bases; bases with no gene match: 6.

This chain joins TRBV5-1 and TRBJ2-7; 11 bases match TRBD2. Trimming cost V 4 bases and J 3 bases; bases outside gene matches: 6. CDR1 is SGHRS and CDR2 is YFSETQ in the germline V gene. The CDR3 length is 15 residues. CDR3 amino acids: CASSLRLAGNYEQYF. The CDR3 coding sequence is TGCGCCAGCAGCCTAAGACTAGCGGGGAACTACGAGCAGTACTTC.

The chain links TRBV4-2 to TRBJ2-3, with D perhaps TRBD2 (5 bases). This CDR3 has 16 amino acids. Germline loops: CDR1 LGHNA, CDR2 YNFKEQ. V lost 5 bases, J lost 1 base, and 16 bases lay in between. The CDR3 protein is CASSSGPGFGTDTQYF. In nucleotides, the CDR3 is TGTGCCAGCAGCTCCGGACCGGGGTTCGGCACAGATACGCAGTATTTT.

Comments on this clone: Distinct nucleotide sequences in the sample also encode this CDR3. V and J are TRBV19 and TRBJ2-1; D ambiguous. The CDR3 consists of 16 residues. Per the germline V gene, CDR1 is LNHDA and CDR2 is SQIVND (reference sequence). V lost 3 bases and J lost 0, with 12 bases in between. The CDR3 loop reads CASSIRPESSYNEQFF. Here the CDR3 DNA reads TGTGCCAGTAGTATCCGACCCGAAAGCTCCTACAATGAGCAGTTCTTC.

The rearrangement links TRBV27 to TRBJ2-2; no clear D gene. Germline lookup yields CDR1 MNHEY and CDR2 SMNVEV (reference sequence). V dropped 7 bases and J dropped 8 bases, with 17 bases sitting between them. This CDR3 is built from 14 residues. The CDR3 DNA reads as TGTGCCAGCACCCCCCTCTTAGCTGGGGGGGAGCTGTTTTTT. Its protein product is CASTPLLAGGELFF.

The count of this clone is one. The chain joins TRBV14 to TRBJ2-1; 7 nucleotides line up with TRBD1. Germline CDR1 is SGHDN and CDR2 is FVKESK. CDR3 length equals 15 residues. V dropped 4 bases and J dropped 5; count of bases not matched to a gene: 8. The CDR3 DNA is TGTGCCAGCAGCCGGACCGGGACAGCCGACAATGAGCAGTTCTTC. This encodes CASSRTGTADNEQFF.

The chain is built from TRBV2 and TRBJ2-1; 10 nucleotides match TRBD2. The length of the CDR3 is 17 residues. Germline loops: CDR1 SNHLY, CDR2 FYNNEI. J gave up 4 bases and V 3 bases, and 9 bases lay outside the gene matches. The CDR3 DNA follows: TGTGCCAGCAGTGATTCAATGGCTAGCGGGGGATACAATGAGCAGTTCTTC. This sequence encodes CASSDSMASGGYNEQFF. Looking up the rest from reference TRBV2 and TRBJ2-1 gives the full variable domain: EPEVTQTPSHQVTQMGQEVILRCVPISNHLYFYWYRQILGQKVEFLVSFYNNEISEKSEIFDDQFSVERPDGSNFTLKIRSTKLEDSAMYFCASSDSMASGGYNEQFFGPGTRLTVL.

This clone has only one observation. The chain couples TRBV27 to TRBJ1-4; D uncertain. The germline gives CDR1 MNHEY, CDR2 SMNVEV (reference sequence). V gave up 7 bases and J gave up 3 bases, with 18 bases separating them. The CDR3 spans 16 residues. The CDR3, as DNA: TGTGCCAGCACCCCCAGGAAACGAGAGGCTAATGAAAAACTGTTTTTT. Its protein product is CASTPRKREANEKLFF. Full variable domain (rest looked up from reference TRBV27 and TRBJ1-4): EAQVTQNPRYLITVTGKKLTVTCSQNMNHEYMSWYRQDPGLGLRQIYYSMNVEVTDKGDVPEGYKVSRKEKRNFPLILESPSPNQTSLYFCASTPRKREANEKLFFGSGTQLSVL.

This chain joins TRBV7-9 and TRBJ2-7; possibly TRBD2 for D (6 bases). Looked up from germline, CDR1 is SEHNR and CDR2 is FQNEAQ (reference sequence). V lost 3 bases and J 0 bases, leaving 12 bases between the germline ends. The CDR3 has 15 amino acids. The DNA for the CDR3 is TGTGCCAGCAGCTTTCCGCGGGGTAGCTCCTACGAGCAGTACTTC. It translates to CASSFPRGSSYEQYF.